This T cell receptor beta chain was identified during a study of CD8 T cells in ankylosing spondylitis. Study-wide points: Significant enrichment of disease-linked clones was reported in matched ankylosing spondylitis synovial fluid. A number of the motif variants had already been described in reactive arthritis synovial fluid and blood. A motif of several highly homologous TCR beta variants was seen as apparently characteristic of ankylosing spondylitis blood.

Remarks on this clonotype: Its cognate antigen is unknown.

Germline CDR1 and CDR2: SGHTA and FQGTGA. V was cut by 5 bases and J by 6 bases, with 15 bases left in between. This CDR3 spans 14 amino acids. Each TCR beta library was made by quantitative 5'-RACE that incorporated molecular barcodes. TCRdb passed the 5' RACE reads through MiXCR, listing each CDR3 protein once. The data hold roughly 670,000 distinct CDR3 sequences, with 15% to 20% observed a single time. Material for sequencing was blood, either unsorted or a sorted T cell fraction (not recorded which). The chain carries TRBV7-3 and TRBJ2-3; perhaps TRBD2 as D (6 bases). The sequence was collected from a male donor with ankylosing spondylitis. The CDR3, as DNA: TGTGCCAGCAGCCCTTCAACTAGCTCCGATACGCAGTATTTT. Translation: CASSPSTSSDTQYF.